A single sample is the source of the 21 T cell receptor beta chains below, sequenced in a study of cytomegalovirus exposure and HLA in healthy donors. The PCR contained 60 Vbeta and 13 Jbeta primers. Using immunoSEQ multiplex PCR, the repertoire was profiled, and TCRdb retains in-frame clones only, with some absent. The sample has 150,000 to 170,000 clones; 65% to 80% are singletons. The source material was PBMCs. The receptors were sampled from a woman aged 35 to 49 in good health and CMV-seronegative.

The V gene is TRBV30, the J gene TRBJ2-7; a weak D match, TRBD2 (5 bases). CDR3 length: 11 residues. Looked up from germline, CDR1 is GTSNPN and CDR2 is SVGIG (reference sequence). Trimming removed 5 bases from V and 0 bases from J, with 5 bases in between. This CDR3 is CAWAGSYEQYF. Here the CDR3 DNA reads TGTGCCTGGGCGGGCTCCTACGAGCAGTACTTC.

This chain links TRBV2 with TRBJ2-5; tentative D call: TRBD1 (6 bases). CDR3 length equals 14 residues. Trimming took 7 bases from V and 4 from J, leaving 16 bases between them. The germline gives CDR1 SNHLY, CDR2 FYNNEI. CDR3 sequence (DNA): TGTGCCAGCACAGGGGCTTCCTCGGCAGAGACCCAGTACTTC. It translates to CASTGASSAETQYF.

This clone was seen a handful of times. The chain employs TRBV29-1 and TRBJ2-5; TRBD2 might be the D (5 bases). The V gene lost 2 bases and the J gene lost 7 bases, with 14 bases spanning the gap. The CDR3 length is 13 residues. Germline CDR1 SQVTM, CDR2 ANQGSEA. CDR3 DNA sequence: TGCAGCGTTGAATTCGGTCGGGATATGACCCAGTACTTC. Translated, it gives CSVEFGRDMTQYF.

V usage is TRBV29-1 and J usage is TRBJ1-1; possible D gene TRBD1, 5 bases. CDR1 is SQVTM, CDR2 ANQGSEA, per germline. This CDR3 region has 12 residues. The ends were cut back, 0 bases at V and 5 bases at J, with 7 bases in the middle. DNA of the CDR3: TGCAGCGTTGAAGACAGGGCTACTGAAGCTTTCTTT. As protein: CSVEDRATEAFF.

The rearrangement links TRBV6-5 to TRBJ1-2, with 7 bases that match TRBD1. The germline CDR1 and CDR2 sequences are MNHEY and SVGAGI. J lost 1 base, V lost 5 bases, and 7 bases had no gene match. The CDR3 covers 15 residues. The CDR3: CASSPRGQSNYGYTF. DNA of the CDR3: TGTGCCAGCAGTCCCCGGGGACAGAGTAACTATGGCTACACCTTC.

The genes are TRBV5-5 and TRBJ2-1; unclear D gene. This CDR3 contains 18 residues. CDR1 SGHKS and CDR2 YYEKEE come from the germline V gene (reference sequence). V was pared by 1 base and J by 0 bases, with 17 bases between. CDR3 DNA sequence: TGTGCCAGCAGCTTGACCCTTGGAGCCGAAAGCTCCTACAATGAGCAGTTCTTC. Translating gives CASSLTLGAESSYNEQFF.

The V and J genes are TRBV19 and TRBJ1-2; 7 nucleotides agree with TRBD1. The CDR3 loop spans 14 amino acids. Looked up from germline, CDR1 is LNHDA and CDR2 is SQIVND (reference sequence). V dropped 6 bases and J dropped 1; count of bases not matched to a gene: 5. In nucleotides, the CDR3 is TGTGCCAGTAGGAACCGGGACAGTAACTATGGCTACACCTTC. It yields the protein CASRNRDSNYGYTF.

The CDR3 bases are TGCAGCGTTTATGGCGGAACTAGTGGAGCTTTCTTT. As protein: CSVYGGTSGAFF. This rearrangement joins TRBV29-1 to TRBJ1-1; D gene uncertain. Germline V gene sequence: CDR1 SQVTM, CDR2 ANQGSEA. CDR3 length: 12 residues. V was clipped by 5 bases and J by 10 bases, with 17 bases between them.

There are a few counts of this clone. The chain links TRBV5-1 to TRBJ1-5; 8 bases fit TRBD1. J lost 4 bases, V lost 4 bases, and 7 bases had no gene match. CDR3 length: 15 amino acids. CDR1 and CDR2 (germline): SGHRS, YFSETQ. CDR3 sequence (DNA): TGCGCCAGCAGCATGACAGGGGCTCCAAATCAGCCCCAGCATTTT. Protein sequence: CASSMTGAPNQPQHF. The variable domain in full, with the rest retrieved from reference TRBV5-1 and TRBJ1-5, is KAGVTQTPRYLIKTRGQQVTLSCSPISGHRSVSWYQQTPGQGLQFLFEYFSETQRNKGNFPGRFSGRQFSNSRSEMNVSTLELGDSALYLCASSMTGAPNQPQHFGDGTRLSIL.

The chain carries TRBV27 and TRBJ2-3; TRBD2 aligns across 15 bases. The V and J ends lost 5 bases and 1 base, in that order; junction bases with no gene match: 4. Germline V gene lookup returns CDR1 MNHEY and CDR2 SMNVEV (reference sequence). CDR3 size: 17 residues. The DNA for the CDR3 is TGTGCCAGCAGTACGGGACTAGCGGGGGGTGGCACAGATACGCAGTATTTT. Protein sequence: CASSTGLAGGGTDTQYF.

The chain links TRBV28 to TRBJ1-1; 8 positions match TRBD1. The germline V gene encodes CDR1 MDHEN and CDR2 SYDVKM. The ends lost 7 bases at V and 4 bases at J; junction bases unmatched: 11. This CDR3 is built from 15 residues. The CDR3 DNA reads TGTGCCAGCACCCCGGCGGACAGGGATGGCACTGAAGCTTTCTTT. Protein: CASTPADRDGTEAFF.

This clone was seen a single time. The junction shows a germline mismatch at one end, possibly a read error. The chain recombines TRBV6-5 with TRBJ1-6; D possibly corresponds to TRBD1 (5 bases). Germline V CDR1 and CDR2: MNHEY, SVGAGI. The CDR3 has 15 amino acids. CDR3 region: CASTYSGTYLSPLHF. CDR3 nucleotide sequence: TGTGCCAGCACTTACTCCGGGACTTATCTTTCACCCCTCCACTTT.

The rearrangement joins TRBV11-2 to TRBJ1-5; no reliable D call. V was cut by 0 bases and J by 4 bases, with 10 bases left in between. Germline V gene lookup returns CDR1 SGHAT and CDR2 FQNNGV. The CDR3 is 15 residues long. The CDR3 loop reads CASSLDLRENQPQHF. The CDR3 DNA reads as TGTGCCAGCAGCTTAGACTTACGGGAGAATCAGCCCCAGCATTTT. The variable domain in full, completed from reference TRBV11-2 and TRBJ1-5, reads EAGVAQSPRYKIIEKRQSVAFWCNPISGHATLYWYQQILGQGPKLLIQFQNNGVVDDSQLPKDRFSAERLKGVDSTLKIQPAKLEDSAVYLCASSLDLRENQPQHFGDGTRLSIL.

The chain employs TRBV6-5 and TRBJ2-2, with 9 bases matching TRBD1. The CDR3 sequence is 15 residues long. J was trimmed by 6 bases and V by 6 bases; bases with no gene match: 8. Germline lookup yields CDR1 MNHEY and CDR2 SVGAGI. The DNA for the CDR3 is TGTGCCAGCAGGAGGGGGACAGGGCATTCCGGGGAGCTGTTTTTT. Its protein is CASRRGTGHSGELFF.

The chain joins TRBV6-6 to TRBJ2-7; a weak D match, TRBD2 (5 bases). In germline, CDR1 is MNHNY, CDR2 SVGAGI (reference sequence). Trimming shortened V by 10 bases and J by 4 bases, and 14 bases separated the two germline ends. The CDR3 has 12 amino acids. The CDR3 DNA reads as TGTGCCACAGCGATGGGAGATTACGAGCAGTACTTC. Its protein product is CATAMGDYEQYF.

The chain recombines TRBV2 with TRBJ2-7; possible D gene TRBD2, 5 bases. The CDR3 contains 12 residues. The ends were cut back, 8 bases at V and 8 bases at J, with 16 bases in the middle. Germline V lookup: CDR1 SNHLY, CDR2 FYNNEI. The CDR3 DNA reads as TGTGCCAGCCCGGACTCCAAAGAACAGCAGTACTTC. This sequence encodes CASPDSKEQQYF.

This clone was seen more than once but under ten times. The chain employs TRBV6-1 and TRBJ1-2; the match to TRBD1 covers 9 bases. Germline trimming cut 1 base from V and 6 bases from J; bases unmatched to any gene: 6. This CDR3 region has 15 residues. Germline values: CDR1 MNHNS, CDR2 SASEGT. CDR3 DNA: TGTGCCAGCAGTGAAGAGACAGGGGGGGCGGATGGCTACACCTTC. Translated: CASSEETGGADGYTF.

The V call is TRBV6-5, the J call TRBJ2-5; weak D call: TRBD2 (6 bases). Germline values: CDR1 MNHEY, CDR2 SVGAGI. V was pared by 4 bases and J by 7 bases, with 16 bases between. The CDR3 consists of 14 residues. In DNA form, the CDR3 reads TGTGCCAGCAGTTCAGGACTACTGCGCGGGACCCAGTACTTC. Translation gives CASSSGLLRGTQYF.

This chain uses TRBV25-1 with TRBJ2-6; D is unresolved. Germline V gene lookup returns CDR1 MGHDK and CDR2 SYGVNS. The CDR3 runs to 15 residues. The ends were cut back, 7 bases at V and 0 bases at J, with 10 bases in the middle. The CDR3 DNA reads TGTGCCAGCACCCTGTCCTTCTCTGGGGCCAACGTCCTGACTTTC. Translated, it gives CASTLSFSGANVLTF.

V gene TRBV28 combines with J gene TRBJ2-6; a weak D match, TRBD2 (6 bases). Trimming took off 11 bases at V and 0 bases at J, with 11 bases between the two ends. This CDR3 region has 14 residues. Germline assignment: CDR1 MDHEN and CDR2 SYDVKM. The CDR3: CAVGGLSGANVLTF. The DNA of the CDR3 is TGTGCCGTCGGGGGTCTCTCTGGGGCCAACGTCCTGACTTTC.

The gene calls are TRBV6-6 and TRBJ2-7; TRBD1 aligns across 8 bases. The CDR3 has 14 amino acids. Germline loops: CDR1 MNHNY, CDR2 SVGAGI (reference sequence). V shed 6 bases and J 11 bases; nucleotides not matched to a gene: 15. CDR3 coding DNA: TGTGCCAGCAGCACCACCGCACAGGGGGGAAAAAAGTACTTC. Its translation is CASSTTAQGGKKYF.